This entry is about one T cell receptor beta chain. Its antigen remains unknown. The PCR ran on 60 Vbeta and 13 Jbeta primers. Assay: immunoSEQ multiplex PCR; the TCRdb copy retains only in-frame clones and omits some. The table records tens of thousands of clones, around 70% of them present only once. The ends lost 5 bases at V and 0 bases at J; junction bases unmatched: 2. Germline-derived CDR1 and CDR2 are SQVTM and ANQGSEA. The length of the CDR3 is 14 residues. This sample was taken from a study of cytomegalovirus exposure and HLA in healthy donors. General study results and limits: When analyzed later, a missense DCLRE1C variant was found to be linked to TCR beta V- and J-gene trimming.

Donors sampled were nominally healthy, though unrecorded immune exposures were likely. Sequencing used PBMCs. The chain uses TRBV29-1 and TRBJ2-1; 9 nucleotides agree with TRBD2. The TCR was taken from a woman aged 30 to 39 in good health and CMV-seronegative. In DNA form, the CDR3 reads TGCAGCGTTAATAGCGGGAGCTCCTACAATGAGCAGTTCTTC. Translated: CSVNSGSSYNEQFF.